The next 25 T cell receptor beta chains were all read from a single sample in a study of cytomegalovirus exposure and HLA in healthy donors. PCR amplification relied on 60 Vbeta primers (plus 13 Jbeta primers). Libraries were prepared by immunoSEQ multiplex PCR; TCRdb keeps only in-frame clonotypes and omits some of them. The sample consists of 70,000 to 75,000 clones, 72% of them appearing once. Sequencing was carried out using PBMCs. These receptor sequences come from a middle-aged woman in good health and CMV-seropositive.

CDR3 amino acids: CASSPTGTGAGNTIYF. CDR3 coding DNA: TGTGCCAGCTCACCAACCGGGACAGGGGCTGGAAACACCATATATTTT. V is TRBV18 and J is TRBJ1-3, with 10 bases that match TRBD1. The trim removed 2 bases at V and 2 bases at J, leaving 3 bases unmatched. This CDR3 has 16 residues. Germline lookup yields CDR1 KGHSH and CDR2 LQKENI.

The chain has TRBV6-5 and TRBJ2-1; 7 bases are a match to TRBD2. Trimming took 8 bases from V and 4 from J; bases not matched to a gene: 2. The CDR3 runs 12 residues. Germline lookup yields CDR1 MNHEY and CDR2 SVGAGI. The CDR3 DNA sequence: TGTGCCAGCCGGGGGGAGTACAATGAGCAGTTCTTC. Protein sequence: CASRGEYNEQFF.

The chain recombines TRBV5-4 with TRBJ2-2; 7 bases map to TRBD1. CDR1 and CDR2 (germline): SGHNT, YYREEE (reference sequence). Germline trimming cut 4 bases from V and 6 bases from J; bases unmatched to any gene: 12. The CDR3 sequence is 16 residues long. The CDR3 DNA is TGTGCCAGCAGCGCAAGACAGGGTATTGGCTCCGGGGAGCTGTTTTTT. Its translation is CASSARQGIGSGELFF.

This chain joins TRBV19 and TRBJ2-7; the match to TRBD2 covers 8 bases. Trimming at V came to 5 bases and at J to 2 bases, leaving 8 bases not matched to a gene. This CDR3 comprises 15 residues. Germline V gene data show CDR1 as LNHDA and CDR2 as SQIVND (reference sequence). The CDR3 nucleotides read TGTGCCAGTAGTGGCCAGCGGGGGAGCGCCTACGAGCAGTACTTC. Amino acid sequence: CASSGQRGSAYEQYF.

This chain joins TRBV27 and TRBJ1-2; D ambiguous. V lost 6 bases, J lost 6 bases, and 14 bases lay in between. Looked up from germline, CDR1 is MNHEY and CDR2 is SMNVEV (reference sequence). The CDR3 is made up of 13 amino acids. The CDR3 spells CASSPRVSNGYTF. In nucleotides, the CDR3 is TGTGCCAGCAGCCCGAGGGTCTCAAATGGCTACACCTTC.

The chain uses TRBV18 and TRBJ1-6; D possibly corresponds to TRBD1 (6 bases). With 0 bases removed from V and 2 bases from J, the gap between germline ends came to 8 bases. The V gene's germline CDR1 is KGHSH and CDR2 LQKENI. The CDR3 runs to 16 residues. CDR3 region: CASSPPQGPYNSPLHF. The CDR3 DNA sequence: TGTGCCAGCTCACCACCACAGGGTCCCTATAATTCACCCCTCCACTTT.

In this sample, this clone turned up a few times. This rearrangement joins TRBV5-6 to TRBJ1-1; D might be TRBD1 (5 bases). CDR1 and CDR2 from the germline V gene are SGHDT and YYEEEE. This CDR3 has 15 residues. Trimming removed 5 bases at V and 7 bases at J, with 21 bases between. DNA of the CDR3: TGTGCCAGCAGTTCCCTGCCAGGCATGGGGGGTGAAGCTTTCTTT. Encoded protein: CASSSLPGMGGEAFF.

CDR3 region: CASSVTPSYEQYF. The CDR3 nucleotides read TGCGCCAGCAGCGTGACTCCCTCCTACGAGCAGTACTTC. This chain joins TRBV5-1 and TRBJ2-7; no firm D call. Germline V gene data show CDR1 as SGHRS and CDR2 as YFSETQ. This CDR3 comprises 13 residues. V was cut by 4 bases and J by 0 bases, with 8 bases left in between.

V and J are TRBV6-5 and TRBJ1-5, with TRBD1 matching over 8 bases. The CDR3 length is 14 residues. Germline V gives CDR1 MNHEY, CDR2 SVGAGI. V gave up 5 bases and J gave up 6 bases; unmatched junction bases: 6. The CDR3 is CASSPQTGVQPQHF. DNA of the CDR3: TGTGCCAGCAGTCCTCAGACAGGGGTTCAGCCCCAGCATTTT.

V is TRBV7-8 and J is TRBJ1-6, with D possibly matching TRBD1 (6 bases). Trimming cost V 1 base and J 12 bases, with 7 bases left between them. Germline lookup yields CDR1 SGHVS and CDR2 FQNEAQ. This CDR3 comprises 12 residues. CDR3 loop: CASSLVQGPLHF. The CDR3 coding sequence is TGTGCCAGCAGCTTAGTACAGGGACCCCTCCACTTT.

CDR3 DNA sequence: TGTGCCAGCAGCTCGGGGGGCCGCTCCCAAATTAATGAGCAGTTCTTC. Its translation: CASSSGGRSQINEQFF. The chain is built from TRBV5-4 and TRBJ2-1, with D tentatively TRBD2 (7 bases). Germline assignment: CDR1 SGHNT and CDR2 YYREEE (reference sequence). The V end was cut by 3 bases, the J end by 7 bases, with 20 bases between. The CDR3 runs to 16 residues.

This chain uses TRBV5-8 with TRBJ1-4, with 7 positions matching TRBD1. The CDR3 consists of 13 residues. V trimming: 6 bases; J trimming: 10 bases; junction bases outside the gene matches: 9. Germline V gives CDR1 SGHTS, CDR2 YDEGEE. CDR3 protein: CASTVTGIGKLFF. The CDR3 coding sequence is TGTGCCAGCACGGTGACAGGGATCGGAAAACTGTTTTTT.

V and J are TRBV5-6 and TRBJ1-6; 7 bases line up with TRBD1. J lost 4 bases, V lost 6 bases, and 1 base had no gene match. The CDR3 totals 13 residues. The V gene's germline CDR1 is SGHDT and CDR2 YYEEEE. The CDR3 DNA reads TGTGCCAGCACGACAGGGTATAATTCACCCCTCCACTTT. As protein: CASTTGYNSPLHF.

The V and J genes are TRBV6-1 and TRBJ2-1, with 16 bases that match TRBD2. Unmatched junction bases numbered 4, after V lost 4 bases and J lost 1 base. This CDR3 region has 18 residues. Germline V gene lookup returns CDR1 MNHNS and CDR2 SASEGT. CDR3 region: CASSAGLAGGRSYNEQFF. CDR3 in DNA: TGTGCCAGCAGTGCGGGACTAGCGGGGGGGCGGTCCTACAATGAGCAGTTCTTC.

This sequence joins TRBV6-1 and TRBJ1-1; weak D call: TRBD1 (6 bases). The CDR3 covers 15 residues. Germline lookup yields CDR1 MNHNS and CDR2 SASEGT. V was shortened by 6 bases and J by 1 base, with 15 bases between the two germline ends. CDR3 sequence reads: CASSTGWRANTEAFF. In nucleotides, the CDR3 is TGTGCCAGCAGCACAGGGTGGCGTGCGAACACTGAAGCTTTCTTT.

This clone has a handful of counts. The chain carries TRBV30 and TRBJ2-6; D might be TRBD2 (5 bases). Trimming left V 5 bases short and J 1 base short, with 9 bases between. Germline assignment: CDR1 GTSNPN and CDR2 SVGIG (reference sequence). This CDR3 is 14 amino acids long. The CDR3 bases are TGTGCCTGGGCTGGGGAGTCTGGGGCCAACGTCCTGACTTTC. It translates to CAWAGESGANVLTF.

The table lists this clone with a count of one. This sequence joins TRBV5-4 and TRBJ1-4, with 7 bases that match TRBD1. The CDR3 has 16 amino acids. After removal of 4 bases from V and 0 bases from J, the junction contained 6 bases not matched to a gene. CDR1 SGHNT and CDR2 YYREEE come from the germline V gene (reference sequence). The DNA of the CDR3 is TGTGCCAGCAGCGCCCGGACAGGCCCAACTAATGAAAAACTGTTTTTT. This codes for CASSARTGPTNEKLFF. Complete variable domain (other parts from reference TRBV5-4 and TRBJ1-4): ETGVTQSPTHLIKTRGQQVTLRCSSQSGHNTVSWYQQALGQGPQFIFQYYREEENGRGNFPPRFSGLQFPNYSSELNVNALELDDSALYLCASSARTGPTNEKLFFGSGTQLSVL.

This clone was picked up one time. This sequence joins TRBV7-3 and TRBJ2-5; TRBD2 matches at 8 bases. This CDR3 spans 14 amino acids. In germline, CDR1 is SGHTA, CDR2 FQGTGA. V was pared by 0 bases and J by 4 bases, with 1 base of the junction left unmatched. For the CDR3, the DNA is TGTGCCAGCAGCTTAACCCGGGAGGGAGAGACCCAGTACTTC. The encoded protein is CASSLTREGETQYF.

In its sample, this clone was seen a few times. The chain joins TRBV4-2 to TRBJ1-2; D is uncertain. Germline CDR1 LGHNA, CDR2 YNFKEQ. This CDR3 spans 15 amino acids. Trimming stripped 0 bases from V and 4 bases from J, with 12 bases between. Here the CDR3 DNA reads TGTGCCAGCAGCCAAGATACTACCGGGTTCTATGGCTACACCTTC. It is translated as CASSQDTTGFYGYTF.

The V call is TRBV27, the J call TRBJ2-7; 7 bases fit TRBD1. Germline CDR1 reads MNHEY; CDR2 reads SMNVEV (reference sequence). V lost 3 bases, J lost 5 bases, and 13 bases stayed unmatched. This CDR3 region has 16 residues. CDR3 nucleotide sequence: TGTGCCAGCAGTTTGGGGGCCAGGGGGATTTCCAACGAGCAGTACTTC. Translated, it gives CASSLGARGISNEQYF.

This clone was picked up one time. J is TRBJ1-2 and V is TRBV7-2, with 9 bases aligning to TRBD1. The V and J ends lost 5 bases and 2 bases, in that order; junction bases with no gene match: 6. This CDR3 comprises 15 residues. The germline gives CDR1 SGHTA, CDR2 FQGNSA. CDR3 loop: CASSITGGANYGYTF. The CDR3 nucleotides are TGTGCCAGCAGCATAACAGGGGGCGCAAACTATGGCTACACCTTC.

This chain uses TRBV5-1 with TRBJ2-7; TRBD1 matches 8 bases. The CDR3 has 14 amino acids. V shed 4 bases, J shed 6 bases, and the junction held 9 bases outside the gene matches. Per the germline V gene, CDR1 is SGHRS and CDR2 is YFSETQ. The DNA for the CDR3 is TGCGCCAGCAGCCTGGGACAGGCGAGGGGCGAGCAGTACTTC. This codes for CASSLGQARGEQYF.

V gene TRBV9 combines with J gene TRBJ2-2, with 7 nucleotides matching TRBD2. Per germline, CDR1 SGDLS and CDR2 YYNGEE. With V trimmed by 3 bases and J by 11 bases, 7 bases remained unmatched. This CDR3 is 13 amino acids long. CDR3 sequence reads: CASSETPGGELFF. CDR3 bases: TGTGCCAGCAGCGAGACCCCGGGAGGCGAGCTGTTTTTT.

This clone came up a few times. The chain employs TRBV5-8 and TRBJ2-1, with a tentative D call TRBD2 (5 bases). Germline V CDR1 and CDR2: SGHTS, YDEGEE. The length of the CDR3 is 14 residues. V lost 0 bases to trimming and J lost 5 bases, with 9 bases between them. The CDR3 DNA follows: TGTGCCAGCAGCTTGGAACTAGGAAACAATGAGCAGTTCTTC. Translated, it gives CASSLELGNNEQFF.

This clone is a singleton in its sample. The genes are TRBV2 and TRBJ2-5, with 10 bases lining up with TRBD1. V lost 6 bases, J lost 5 bases, and 6 bases stayed unmatched. The germline V gene encodes CDR1 SNHLY and CDR2 FYNNEI. CDR3 length: 14 residues. This CDR3 reads CASSPGTGDETQYF. The CDR3 DNA reads as TGTGCCAGCAGCCCAGGGACAGGGGACGAGACCCAGTACTTC.